This TCR beta chain was recorded in a study of cytomegalovirus exposure and HLA in healthy donors. Primers for the PCR totalled 60 Vbeta and 13 Jbeta. Assay: immunoSEQ multiplex PCR; the TCRdb copy retains only in-frame clones and omits some. This sample has about 180,000 clones, with over 65% found just once. The CDR3 runs to 15 residues. V was trimmed by 0 bases and J by 2 bases, leaving 7 bases between them. Germline CDR1 reads SGHTA; CDR2 reads FQGNSA. The material sequenced was PBMCs. V is TRBV7-2 and J is TRBJ2-2; no clear D gene. The sequence derives from a man younger than 35 in good health and CMV-seronegative. CDR3 in amino acids: CASSLAQANTGELFF. Written as DNA, the CDR3 is TGTGCCAGCAGCTTAGCCCAAGCCAACACCGGGGAGCTGTTTTTT.